The clone carrying this T cell receptor (beta chain) was recorded a few times. The target antigen is unknown. The sample belongs to a study of shared clonotypes between healthy human individuals. Notes on the study in general: The study drew on few donors, limiting represented genetic and exposure-history diversity.

Researchers sequenced unsorted PBMC DNA using ten immunoSEQ deep assay plates. Method: immunoSEQ multiplex PCR; TCRdb's copy keeps in-frame clones and lacks some. The sample shows 400,000 to 600,000 clones, about 85% of them seen only once. The receptor was isolated from a woman in her thirties or forties in good health. Some clones in this sample may be carry-over from other donors' samples. Sequences were obtained from PBMCs.

The CDR3 sequence: CASSLETISGNTIYF. In nucleotides, the CDR3 is TGTGCCAGCTCACTTGAAACCATCTCTGGAAACACCATATATTTT. This chain uses TRBV18 with TRBJ1-3; D unresolved. Germline V gives CDR1 KGHSH, CDR2 LQKENI. The germline V and J ends were trimmed by 4 bases and 0 bases, with 10 bases remaining between them. The CDR3 length is 15 residues.